Each of the 22 T cell receptor beta chains below was sequenced from the same sample in a study of cytotoxic CD8 clonotypes in ibrutinib-treated CLL. TCRdb's copy holds only in-frame clones and misses some; the assay was immunoSEQ multiplex PCR. The sample carries 250,000 to 350,000 clones, approximately 76% recorded once. Sequencing was performed on PBMCs, taken at disease progression, from a patient treated with ibrutinib. These receptors were obtained from a human donor with chronic lymphocytic leukemia.

The chain links TRBV5-8 to TRBJ1-1, with unresolved D. CDR3 length: 11 amino acids. Trimming stripped 1 base from V and 8 bases from J, with 6 bases between. CDR1 and CDR2 (germline): SGHTS, YDEGEE. The CDR3, as DNA: TGTGCCAGCAGCTTGTACTTCGAAGCTTTCTTT. Translated, it gives CASSLYFEAFF.

Concerning this clone itself: Within the sample, other DNA sequences also encode this same CDR3. The chain is built from TRBV5-5 and TRBJ2-2, with D unclear. The V end was cut by 0 bases, the J end by 3 bases, with 3 bases between. CDR1 SGHKS and CDR2 YYEKEE come from the germline V gene (reference sequence). The length of the CDR3 is 13 residues. CDR3 bases: TGTGCCAGCAGCTTGGGCGACACCGGGGAGCTGTTTTTT. Its protein product is CASSLGDTGELFF.

The chain is built from TRBV15 and TRBJ2-5, with 7 bases that match TRBD2. The CDR3 sequence is 16 residues long. After removal of 1 base from V and 5 bases from J, the junction contained 10 bases not matched to a gene. Germline assignment: CDR1 LNHNV and CDR2 YYDKDF (reference sequence). This CDR3 reads CATSRGTSGVFETQYF. The CDR3 DNA follows: TGTGCCACCAGCAGAGGGACCAGCGGGGTTTTTGAGACCCAGTACTTC.

The chain uses TRBV6-5 and TRBJ1-5; 7 bases are a match to TRBD1. The CDR3 has 13 residues. Trimming removed 6 bases from V and 5 bases from J; junction bases left unmatched: 4. CDR1 is MNHEY and CDR2 is SVGAGI in the germline V gene. The CDR3 DNA reads as TGTGCCAGCAGAGAGACAGGGCATCAGCCCCAGCATTTT. It translates to CASRETGHQPQHF.

This clone has just a few counts. The rearrangement uses TRBV7-2 and TRBJ2-7; TRBD2 matches 11 bases. The V and J ends lost 3 bases and 0 bases, in that order; junction bases with no gene match: 1. Germline CDR1 and CDR2: SGHTA and FQGNSA. The CDR3 totals 15 residues. CDR3: CASSFSGRASYEQYF. The DNA of the CDR3 is TGTGCCAGCAGCTTTAGCGGGAGGGCCTCCTACGAGCAGTACTTC. The full variable domain, rest sourced from reference TRBV7-2 and TRBJ2-7, is GAGVSQSPSNKVTEKGKDVELRCDPISGHTALYWYRQSLGQGLEFLIYFQGNSAPDKSGLPSDRFSAERTGGSVSTLTIQRTQQEDSAVYLCASSFSGRASYEQYFGPGTRLTVT.

The CDR3 DNA sequence: TGTGCCAGCAGCGCGGGACAGGGGATTAACAATGAGCAGTTCTTC. Translating gives CASSAGQGINNEQFF. The V call is TRBV9, the J call TRBJ2-1; TRBD1 aligns across 10 bases. Germline CDR1 and CDR2: SGDLS and YYNGEE. The CDR3 sequence is 15 residues long. V gave up 3 bases and J gave up 5 bases; unmatched junction bases: 5.

The chain employs TRBV5-1 and TRBJ2-7; 13 bases line up with TRBD2. J gave up 6 bases and V 0 bases, and 0 bases lay outside the gene matches. The CDR3 is 14 amino acids. Germline loops: CDR1 SGHRS, CDR2 YFSETQ. CDR3 DNA: TGCGCCAGCAGCTTGGGACTAGCGGGGGGCGAGCAGTACTTC. This gives the protein CASSLGLAGGEQYF.

As DNA, the CDR3 is TGTGCCAGCAGCCCCTCTGGGTATACGCAGTATTTT. Amino acid sequence: CASSPSGYTQYF. The chain carries TRBV7-6 and TRBJ2-3; D is ambiguous. The V end lost 5 bases, the J end lost 7 bases, and 10 bases lay between the germline ends. There are 12 residues in the CDR3. From germline, CDR1 is SGHVS and CDR2 FNYEAQ.

This chain connects TRBV7-2 to TRBJ2-3; TRBD2 agrees at 7 bases. The CDR3 is 16 amino acids. The junction had 6 bases not matched to a gene; V was cut back by 2 bases and J by 1 base. Looked up from germline, CDR1 is SGHTA and CDR2 is FQGNSA. The CDR3 loop is CASSLLERGGTDTQYF. The CDR3 coding sequence is TGTGCCAGCAGCTTACTCGAGCGGGGAGGCACAGATACGCAGTATTTT.

This chain connects TRBV10-1 to TRBJ2-7; D might be TRBD1 (5 bases). V lost 2 bases and J 4 bases, leaving 6 bases between the germline ends. This CDR3 is 12 amino acids long. Germline CDR1 reads WNHNN; CDR2 reads SYGVQD (reference sequence). The CDR3 bases are TGCGCCAGCAGTGAGCAGGGATACGAGCAGTACTTC. It specifies CASSEQGYEQYF.

The V call is TRBV5-1, the J call TRBJ2-1; D possibly corresponds to TRBD2 (6 bases). Trimming took 1 base from V and 7 from J, leaving 15 bases between them. Germline CDR1 and CDR2: SGHRS and YFSETQ. CDR3 length: 15 amino acids. The CDR3 region has the DNA TGCGCCAGCAGCTTGATTAGCGGCACGAGAAATGAGCAGTTCTTC. It codes for CASSLISGTRNEQFF.

J is TRBJ1-1 and V is TRBV7-9; 11 positions match TRBD1. Trimming cost V 6 bases and J 4 bases; bases outside gene matches: 10. The germline V gene has CDR1 SEHNR and CDR2 FQNEAQ (reference sequence). The CDR3 loop spans 16 amino acids. CDR3 nucleotides: TGTGCCAGCAGGGGAAGGACAGGGGGCCTAGGCACTGAAGCTTTCTTT. Translation gives CASRGRTGGLGTEAFF.

The table lists this clone with a few counts. The CDR3 nucleotides read TGTGCCAGCAGCTTAGCTGTGGGACAGACAAACTATGGCTACACCTTC. This codes for CASSLAVGQTNYGYTF. The chain is built from TRBV5-5 and TRBJ1-2; 7 nucleotides agree with TRBD1. Germline-derived CDR1 and CDR2 are SGHKS and YYEKEE (reference sequence). Losses at the gene ends were 2 bases for V and 2 bases for J; bases not matched to a gene: 9. This CDR3 has 16 amino acids.

This clone was observed a handful of times. J is TRBJ2-7 and V is TRBV5-1, with D possibly matching TRBD1 (5 bases). The CDR3 loop spans 14 amino acids. Trimming left V 2 bases short and J 3 bases short, with 12 bases between. CDR1 SGHRS and CDR2 YFSETQ come from the germline V gene. Written as DNA, the CDR3 is TGCGCCAGCAGCTTTACGGACACCGGCTACGAGCAGTACTTC. As protein: CASSFTDTGYEQYF.

This clone came up a few times. This rearrangement joins TRBV19 to TRBJ1-5; D remains ambiguous. CDR3 length equals 12 residues. The germline V and J ends were trimmed by 3 bases and 9 bases, with 9 bases remaining between them. The germline CDR1 and CDR2 sequences are LNHDA and SQIVND (reference sequence). The CDR3 region has the DNA TGTGCCAGTAGTATCTTGTCTTCGCCCCAGCATTTT. Translated, it gives CASSILSSPQHF. The variable domain in full, with the rest retrieved from reference TRBV19 and TRBJ1-5, is DGGITQSPKYLFRKEGQNVTLSCEQNLNHDAMYWYRQDPGQGLRLIYYSQIVNDFQKGDIAEGYSVSREKKESFPLTVTSAQKNPTAFYLCASSILSSPQHFGDGTRLSIL.

To note about this clone: Just one base apart from a much larger clone, this may be a read error. Other DNA sequences in this sample translate to the same CDR3. The chain uses TRBV11-2 and TRBJ2-7; 11 bases map to TRBD2. V shed 5 bases and J 0 bases; nucleotides not matched to a gene: 6. The CDR3 loop spans 16 amino acids. CDR1 is SGHAT and CDR2 is FQNNGV in the germline V gene. The CDR3 protein is CASSPNGLAGSYEQYF. CDR3 DNA: TGTGCCAGCAGCCCTAACGGACTAGCGGGCTCCTACGAGCAGTACTTC.

The rearrangement uses TRBV5-1 and TRBJ2-5, with D perhaps given as TRBD1 or TRBD2 (5 bases each). Germline V gene data show CDR1 as SGHRS and CDR2 as YFSETQ. CDR3 length: 14 residues. V dropped 3 bases and J dropped 3 bases, with 12 bases sitting between them. In DNA, the CDR3 is TGCGCCAGCAGCTCCCGGGACGAAAAAGAGACCCAGTACTTC. This translates into CASSSRDEKETQYF. Full variable domain (rest looked up from reference TRBV5-1 and TRBJ2-5): KAGVTQTPRYLIKTRGQQVTLSCSPISGHRSVSWYQQTPGQGLQFLFEYFSETQRNKGNFPGRFSGRQFSNSRSEMNVSTLELGDSALYLCASSSRDEKETQYFGPGTRLLVL.

This clone showed up just a few times. The CDR3 loop is CASSLRTGWYGYTF. DNA of the CDR3: TGTGCCAGCAGCTTGAGGACCGGGTGGTATGGCTACACCTTC. This chain uses TRBV5-6 with TRBJ1-2; D remains ambiguous. The length of the CDR3 is 14 residues. Trimming took 1 base from V and 5 from J, leaving 12 bases between them. From germline, CDR1 is SGHDT and CDR2 YYEEEE. The full variable domain, rest sourced from reference TRBV5-6 and TRBJ1-2, is DAGVTQSPTHLIKTRGQQVTLRCSPKSGHDTVSWYQQALGQGPQFIFQYYEEEERQRGNFPDRFSGHQFPNYSSELNVNALLLGDSALYLCASSLRTGWYGYTFGSGTRLTVV.

This clone was picked up one time. The chain links TRBV9 to TRBJ1-2; no clear D gene. The CDR3 runs to 17 residues. CDR1 is SGDLS, CDR2 YYNGEE, per germline. V lost 4 bases and J 0 bases, leaving 19 bases between the germline ends. The CDR3 DNA sequence: TGTGCCAGCAGCCTAAGACTTAGCGGGGATCCTAACTATGGCTACACCTTC. This sequence encodes CASSLRLSGDPNYGYTF. Together with reference TRBV9 and TRBJ1-2, the CDR3 gives the full variable domain: DSGVTQTPKHLITATGQRVTLRCSPRSGDLSVYWYQQSLDQGLQFLIQYYNGEERAKGNILERFSAQQFPDLHSELNLSSLELGDSALYFCASSLRLSGDPNYGYTFGSGTRLTVV.

V and J are TRBV19 and TRBJ2-3, with 11 bases matching TRBD2. CDR3 length: 15 residues. CDR1 and CDR2 (germline): LNHDA, SQIVND (reference sequence). The trim removed 3 bases at V and 1 base at J, leaving 0 bases unmatched. The CDR3 loop is CASSMGLAGTDTQYF. The CDR3 nucleotides are TGTGCCAGTAGTATGGGACTAGCGGGCACAGATACGCAGTATTTT.

The rearrangement links TRBV10-3 to TRBJ2-1; 14 nucleotides line up with TRBD2. Per germline, CDR1 ENHRY and CDR2 SYGVKD. V dropped 4 bases and J dropped 8; count of bases not matched to a gene: 7. The CDR3 length is 16 residues. CDR3 region: CAISGTGTSGRDEQFF. The CDR3 DNA reads TGTGCCATCAGTGGAACCGGGACTAGCGGGAGAGATGAGCAGTTCTTC.

This chain joins TRBV10-3 and TRBJ2-7; 9 nucleotides match TRBD1. Per the germline V gene, CDR1 is ENHRY and CDR2 is SYGVKD. Germline trimming cut 10 bases from V and 5 bases from J; bases unmatched to any gene: 15. The CDR3 has 15 residues. The CDR3 coding sequence is TGTGCCAGCACTCCGATCCGGGACAGGGTACACGAGCAGTACTTC. It yields the protein CASTPIRDRVHEQYF.